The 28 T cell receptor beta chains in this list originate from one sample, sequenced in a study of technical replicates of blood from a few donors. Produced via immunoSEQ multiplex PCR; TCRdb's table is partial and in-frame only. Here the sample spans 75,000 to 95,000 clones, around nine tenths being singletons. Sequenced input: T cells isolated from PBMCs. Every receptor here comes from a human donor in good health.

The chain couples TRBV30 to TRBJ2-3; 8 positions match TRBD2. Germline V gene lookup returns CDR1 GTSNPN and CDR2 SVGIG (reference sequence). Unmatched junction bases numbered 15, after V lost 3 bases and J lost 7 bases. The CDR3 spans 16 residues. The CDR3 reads CAWRAPAERGTYTQYF. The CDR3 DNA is TGTGCCTGGAGGGCCCCCGCGGAGCGGGGGACATATACGCAGTATTTT.

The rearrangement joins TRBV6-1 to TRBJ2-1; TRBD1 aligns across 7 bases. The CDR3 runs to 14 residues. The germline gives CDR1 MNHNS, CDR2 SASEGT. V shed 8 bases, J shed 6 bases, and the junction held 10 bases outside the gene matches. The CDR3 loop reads CASDRVPATNEQFF. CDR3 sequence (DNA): TGTGCCAGCGACAGGGTACCCGCTACCAATGAGCAGTTCTTC.

DNA of the CDR3: TGTGCCAGCCGCCGAAGCGGTTACTCCTACGAGCAGTACTTC. It is translated as CASRRSGYSYEQYF. The rearrangement links TRBV6-5 to TRBJ2-7; perhaps TRBD2 as D (5 bases). The CDR3 is 14 residues long. Germline values: CDR1 MNHEY, CDR2 SVGAGI. Trimming took off 8 bases at V and 0 bases at J, with 14 bases between the two ends.

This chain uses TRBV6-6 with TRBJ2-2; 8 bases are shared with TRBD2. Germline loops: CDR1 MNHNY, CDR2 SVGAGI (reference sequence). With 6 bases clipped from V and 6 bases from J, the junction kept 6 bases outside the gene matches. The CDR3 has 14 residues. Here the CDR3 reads CASSPSGGAGELFF. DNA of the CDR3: TGTGCCAGCAGCCCCTCGGGGGGGGCCGGGGAGCTGTTTTTT.

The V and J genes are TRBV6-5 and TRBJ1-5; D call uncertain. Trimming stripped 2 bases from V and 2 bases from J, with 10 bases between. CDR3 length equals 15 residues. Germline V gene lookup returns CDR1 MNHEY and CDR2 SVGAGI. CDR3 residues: CASSYKGTGNQPQHF. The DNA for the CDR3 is TGTGCCAGCAGTTACAAAGGTACAGGCAATCAGCCCCAGCATTTT.

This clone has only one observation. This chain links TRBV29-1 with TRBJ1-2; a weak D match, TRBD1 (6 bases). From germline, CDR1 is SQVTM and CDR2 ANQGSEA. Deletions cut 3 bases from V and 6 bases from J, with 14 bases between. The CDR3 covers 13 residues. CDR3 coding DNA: TGCAGCGTTGATGCATACAGGGCCAATGGCTACACCTTC. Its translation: CSVDAYRANGYTF.

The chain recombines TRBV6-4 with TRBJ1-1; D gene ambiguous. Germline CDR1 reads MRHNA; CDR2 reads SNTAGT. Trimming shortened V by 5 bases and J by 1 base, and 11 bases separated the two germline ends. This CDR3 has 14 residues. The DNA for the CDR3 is TGTGCCAGCAGTCAACAGCCTTCGAACACTGAAGCTTTCTTT. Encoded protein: CASSQQPSNTEAFF.

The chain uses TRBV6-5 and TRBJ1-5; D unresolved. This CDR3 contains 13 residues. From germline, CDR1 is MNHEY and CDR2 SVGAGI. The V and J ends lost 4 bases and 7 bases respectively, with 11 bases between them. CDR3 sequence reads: CASSWDGGQPQHF. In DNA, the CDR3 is TGTGCCAGCAGTTGGGATGGAGGGCAGCCCCAGCATTTT.

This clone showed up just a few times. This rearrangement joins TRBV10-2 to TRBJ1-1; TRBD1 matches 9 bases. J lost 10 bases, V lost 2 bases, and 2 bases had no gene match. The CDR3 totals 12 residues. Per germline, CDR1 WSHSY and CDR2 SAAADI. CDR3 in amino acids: CASSERTGVAFF. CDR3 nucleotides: TGCGCCAGCAGTGAGAGGACAGGGGTAGCTTTCTTT.

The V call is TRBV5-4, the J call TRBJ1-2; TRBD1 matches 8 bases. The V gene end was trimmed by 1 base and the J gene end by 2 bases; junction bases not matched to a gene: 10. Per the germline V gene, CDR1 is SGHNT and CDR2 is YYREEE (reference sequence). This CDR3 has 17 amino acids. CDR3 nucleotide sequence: TGTGCCAGCAGCTTGTGGGGGGGGACAGGCGCAAACTATGGCTACACCTTC. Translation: CASSLWGGTGANYGYTF.

CDR3 protein: CASSFTGFNEKLFF. CDR3 DNA: TGTGCCAGCAGCTTTACAGGGTTCAATGAAAAACTGTTTTTT. The chain recombines TRBV7-9 with TRBJ1-4, with a possible D match to TRBD1 (6 bases). V shed 3 bases and J shed 5 bases, with 10 bases lying between them. The germline CDR1 and CDR2 sequences are SEHNR and FQNEAQ (reference sequence). The CDR3 extends over 14 amino acids.

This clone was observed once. The CDR3 loop is CASNAGSGLRDANTEAFF. The CDR3 DNA follows: TGTGCCAGTAATGCAGGGTCGGGACTCAGGGACGCGAACACTGAAGCTTTCTTT. The rearrangement links TRBV19 to TRBJ1-1; the D gene is possibly TRBD1 (5 bases). Germline lookup yields CDR1 LNHDA and CDR2 SQIVND (reference sequence). CDR3 size: 18 residues. V dropped 7 bases and J dropped 1 base, with 25 bases sitting between them.

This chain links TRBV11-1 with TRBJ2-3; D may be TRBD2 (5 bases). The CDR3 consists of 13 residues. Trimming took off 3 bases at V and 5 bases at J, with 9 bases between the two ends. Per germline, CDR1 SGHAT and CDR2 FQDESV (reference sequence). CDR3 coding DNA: TGTGCCAGCAGCTTCCTAGCCCGAGATACGCAGTATTTT. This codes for CASSFLARDTQYF.

Here the CDR3 reads CASGGQGGGTEAFF. The CDR3 nucleotides read TGCGCCAGCGGTGGACAGGGGGGTGGCACTGAAGCTTTCTTT. The chain combines TRBV10-2 with TRBJ1-1, with 10 positions matching TRBD1. The V gene's germline CDR1 is WSHSY and CDR2 SAAADI. The junction had 7 bases not matched to a gene; V was cut back by 8 bases and J by 4 bases. The CDR3 length is 14 residues.

The CDR3 DNA sequence: TGTGCCACCCAGGTCGGACAGCTCTTCTATGGCTACACCTTC. Its translation is CATQVGQLFYGYTF. This chain links TRBV21-1 with TRBJ1-2; the table's D gene call, TRBD1, was not cross checked with the DNA. TRBV21-1 corresponds to a pseudogene. The length of the CDR3 is 14 residues.

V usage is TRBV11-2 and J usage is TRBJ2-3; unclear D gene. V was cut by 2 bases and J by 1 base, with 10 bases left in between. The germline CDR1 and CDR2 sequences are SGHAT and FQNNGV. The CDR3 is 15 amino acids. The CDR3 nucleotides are TGTGCCAGCAGCTTAAGTCAGCGTCGCACAGATACGCAGTATTTT. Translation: CASSLSQRRTDTQYF. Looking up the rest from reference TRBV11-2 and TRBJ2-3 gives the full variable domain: EAGVAQSPRYKIIEKRQSVAFWCNPISGHATLYWYQQILGQGPKLLIQFQNNGVVDDSQLPKDRFSAERLKGVDSTLKIQPAKLEDSAVYLCASSLSQRRTDTQYFGPGTRLTVL.

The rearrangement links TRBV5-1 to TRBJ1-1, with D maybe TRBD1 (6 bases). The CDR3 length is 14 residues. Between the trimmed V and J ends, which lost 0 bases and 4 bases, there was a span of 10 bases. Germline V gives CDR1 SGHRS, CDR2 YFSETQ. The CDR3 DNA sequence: TGCGCCAGCAGCTTGGTTATAGGGGGCACTGAAGCTTTCTTT. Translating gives CASSLVIGGTEAFF.

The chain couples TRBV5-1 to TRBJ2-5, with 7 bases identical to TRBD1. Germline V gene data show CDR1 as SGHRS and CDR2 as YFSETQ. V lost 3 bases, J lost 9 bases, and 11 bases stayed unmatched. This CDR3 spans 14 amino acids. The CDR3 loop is CASSSGTVEKAQYF. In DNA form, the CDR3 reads TGCGCCAGCAGCTCAGGGACAGTTGAAAAGGCCCAGTACTTC. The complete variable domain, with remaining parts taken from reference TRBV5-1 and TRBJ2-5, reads KAGVTQTPRYLIKTRGQQVTLSCSPISGHRSVSWYQQTPGQGLQFLFEYFSETQRNKGNFPGRFSGRQFSNSRSEMNVSTLELGDSALYLCASSSGTVEKAQYFGPGTRLLVL.

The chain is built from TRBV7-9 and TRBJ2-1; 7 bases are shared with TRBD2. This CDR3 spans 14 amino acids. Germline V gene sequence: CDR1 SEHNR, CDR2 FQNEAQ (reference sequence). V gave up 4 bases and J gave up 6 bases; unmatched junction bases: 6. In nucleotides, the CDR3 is TGTGCCAGCAGCTGGGGCAGCGGGATCAATGAGCAGTTCTTC. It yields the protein CASSWGSGINEQFF.

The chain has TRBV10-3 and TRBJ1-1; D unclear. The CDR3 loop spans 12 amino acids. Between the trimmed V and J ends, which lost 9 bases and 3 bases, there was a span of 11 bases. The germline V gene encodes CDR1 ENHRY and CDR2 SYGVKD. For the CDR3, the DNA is TGTGCCATGGGGTCCGGGGACACTGAAGCTTTCTTT. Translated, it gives CAMGSGDTEAFF.

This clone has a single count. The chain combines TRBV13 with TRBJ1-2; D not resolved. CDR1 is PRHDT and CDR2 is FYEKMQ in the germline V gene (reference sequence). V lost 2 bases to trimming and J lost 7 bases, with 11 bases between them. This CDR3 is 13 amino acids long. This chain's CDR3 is CASSLFRSGGYTF. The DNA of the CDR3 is TGTGCCAGCAGCTTATTTCGGTCAGGTGGCTACACCTTC.

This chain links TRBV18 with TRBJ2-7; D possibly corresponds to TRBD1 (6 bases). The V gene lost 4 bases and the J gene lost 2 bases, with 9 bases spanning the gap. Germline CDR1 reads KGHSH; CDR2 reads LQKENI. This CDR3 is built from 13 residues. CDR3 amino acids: CASSRDMTYEQYF. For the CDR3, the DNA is TGTGCCAGCTCACGGGACATGACCTACGAGCAGTACTTC.

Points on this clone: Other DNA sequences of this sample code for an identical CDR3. The CDR3 DNA reads TGTGCCAGTAGTGGTACAGGTAATCAGCCCCAGCATTTT. Translated, it gives CASSGTGNQPQHF. V and J are TRBV19 and TRBJ1-5; possibly TRBD1 for D (5 bases). V shed 5 bases and J shed 4 bases, with 9 bases lying between them. This CDR3 has 13 residues. Germline CDR1 is LNHDA and CDR2 is SQIVND (reference sequence).

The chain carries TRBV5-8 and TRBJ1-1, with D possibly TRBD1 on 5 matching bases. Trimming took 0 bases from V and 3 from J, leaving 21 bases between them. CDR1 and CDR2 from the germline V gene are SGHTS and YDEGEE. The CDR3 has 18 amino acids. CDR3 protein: CASSLEYGAVFTYTEAFF. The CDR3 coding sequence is TGTGCCAGCAGCTTGGAATATGGGGCAGTCTTCACTTACACTGAAGCTTTCTTT.

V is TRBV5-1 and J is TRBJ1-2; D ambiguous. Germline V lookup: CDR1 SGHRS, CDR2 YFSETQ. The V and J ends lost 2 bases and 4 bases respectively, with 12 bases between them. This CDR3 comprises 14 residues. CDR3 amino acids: CASSLLGISYGYTF. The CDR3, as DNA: TGCGCCAGCAGCTTACTAGGGATCAGCTATGGCTACACCTTC.

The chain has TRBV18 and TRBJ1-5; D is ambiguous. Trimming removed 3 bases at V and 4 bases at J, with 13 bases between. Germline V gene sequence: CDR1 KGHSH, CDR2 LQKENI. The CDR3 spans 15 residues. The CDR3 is CASSPLPTQNQPQHF. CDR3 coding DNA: TGTGCCAGCTCACCTCTCCCGACTCAGAATCAGCCCCAGCATTTT.

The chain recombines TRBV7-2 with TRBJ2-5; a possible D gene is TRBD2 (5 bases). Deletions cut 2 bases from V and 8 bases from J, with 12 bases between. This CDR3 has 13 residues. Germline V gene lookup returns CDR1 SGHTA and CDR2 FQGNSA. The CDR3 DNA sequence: TGTGCCAGCAGCTTATTCACCGGGAACACCCAGTACTTC. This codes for CASSLFTGNTQYF.

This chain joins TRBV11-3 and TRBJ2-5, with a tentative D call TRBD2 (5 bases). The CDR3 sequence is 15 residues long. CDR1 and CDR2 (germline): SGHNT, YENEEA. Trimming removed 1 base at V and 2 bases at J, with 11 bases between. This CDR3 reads CASSLGTSTQETQYF. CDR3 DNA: TGTGCCAGCAGCTTAGGGACTTCTACTCAAGAGACCCAGTACTTC. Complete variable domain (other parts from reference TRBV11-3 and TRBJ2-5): EAGVVQSPRYKIIEKKQPVAFWCNPISGHNTLYWYLQNLGQGPELLIRYENEEAVDDSQLPKDRFSAERLKGVDSTLKIQPAELGDSAVYLCASSLGTSTQETQYFGPGTRLLVL.